This T cell receptor beta chain was recorded in a study of blood T cell repertoires in COVID-19. Assay used: immunoSEQ multiplex PCR; TCRdb lists only in-frame clones, some missing. The sample consists of 200,000 to 250,000 clones, 70% to 90% of them appearing once. The TCR sequence derives from a young man with COVID-19, enrolled during active disease. The sequenced material came from peripheral blood.

This CDR3 is CASSAGQGAYEQYF. Here the CDR3 DNA reads TGTGCCAGCAGCGCGGGACAGGGGGCATACGAGCAGTACTTC. J is TRBJ2-7 and V is TRBV7-2, with 12 bases identical to TRBD1. The CDR3 runs to 14 residues. After removal of 5 bases from V and 4 bases from J, the junction contained 3 bases not matched to a gene. Germline values: CDR1 SGHTA, CDR2 FQGNSA. Based on the CDR3 plus reference TRBV7-2 and TRBJ2-7, the full variable domain is GAGVSQSPSNKVTEKGKDVELRCDPISGHTALYWYRQSLGQGLEFLIYFQGNSAPDKSGLPSDRFSAERTGGSVSTLTIQRTQQEDSAVYLCASSAGQGAYEQYFGPGTRLTVT.